The clone carrying this T cell receptor (beta chain) was seen a handful of times. Its specificity is not known. In germline, CDR1 is GTSNPN, CDR2 SVGIG (reference sequence). The CDR3 consists of 13 residues. The V end was cut by 0 bases, the J end by 5 bases, with 9 bases between. Second doses were pooled across both intervals (about 4 or about 12 weeks). The data originate from a study of T cell responses to AZD1222 COVID-19 vaccine. Study outcomes and limitations: The study found vaccine-associated CD4 TCRs spanning spike, dominant at 160-218 and 743-854.

Only in-frame clones appear in the TCRdb table, and some are missing; sequencing was by immunoSEQ multiplex PCR. Of roughly 180,000 clones listed, about nine tenths were seen once; the top ten hold roughly 2%. The chain has TRBV30 and TRBJ2-3; maybe TRBD2 (5 bases). The TCR comes from an adult who received the AZD1222 COVID-19 vaccine. Sequencing was performed on peripheral blood, taken 28 days after the second AZD1222 dose. The CDR3 DNA reads as TGTGCCTGGAGTGTGGGCGAGGGAGATACGCAGTATTTT. Protein product: CAWSVGEGDTQYF.